This T cell receptor beta chain derives from a study of tumor-infiltrating lymphocytes in primary liver carcinoma. Study-level background: Productive TCRbeta read yields ran from roughly 3.6 to 7.1 million per sample and were similar between tissues. Study-wide points: With p = 0.039, the top-250-clone fraction in tumors significantly exceeded that in blood. Tumor-adjacent and tumor-blood pairs displayed less overlap than did pairs of tumor regions.

The CDR3 contains 16 residues. With V trimmed by 2 bases and J by 4 bases, 10 bases remained unmatched. Germline lookup yields CDR1 SQVTM and CDR2 ANQGSEA. Remarks on this clonotype: Its target is not known.

RNA and DNA were co-extracted from about 19-30 mg of unsorted bulk tissue. The investigators made TCR beta cDNA from about 510 ng total RNA, using a constant-region primer. Library construction for TCR beta comprised three nested multiplex PCR rounds performed with slightly modified ARM-PCR. Primers for the first two PCR rounds were TRBV1-TRBV30 forward primers and a C-beta reverse primer (roughly 10 cycles per round). TCRdb called the multiplex PCR reads again in MiXCR, with one record for every CDR3 protein. The sample shows 150,000 to 200,000 distinct CDR3 sequences, just under 85% of them seen only once.

Specimen: tumor tissue from primary liver carcinoma. This receptor was identified in a man between 40 and 49 years old with primary liver carcinoma and hepatitis B virus infection. The chain couples TRBV29-1 to TRBJ1-2, with 10 bases matching TRBD1. For the CDR3, the DNA is TGCAGCGTTGAAAAAAGTCATGGGGACAGGGGCTATGGCTACACCTTC. This gives the protein CSVEKSHGDRGYGYTF.